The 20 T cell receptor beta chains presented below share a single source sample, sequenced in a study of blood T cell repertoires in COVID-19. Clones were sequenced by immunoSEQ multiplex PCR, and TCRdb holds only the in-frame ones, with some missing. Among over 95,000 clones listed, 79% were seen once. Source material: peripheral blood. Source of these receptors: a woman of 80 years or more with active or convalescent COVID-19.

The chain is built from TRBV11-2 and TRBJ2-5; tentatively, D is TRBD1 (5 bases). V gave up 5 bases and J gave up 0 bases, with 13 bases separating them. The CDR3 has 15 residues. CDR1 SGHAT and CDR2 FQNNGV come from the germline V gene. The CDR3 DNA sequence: TGTGCCAGCAGCCCCGCAGGACACTACCAAGAGACCCAGTACTTC. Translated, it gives CASSPAGHYQETQYF.

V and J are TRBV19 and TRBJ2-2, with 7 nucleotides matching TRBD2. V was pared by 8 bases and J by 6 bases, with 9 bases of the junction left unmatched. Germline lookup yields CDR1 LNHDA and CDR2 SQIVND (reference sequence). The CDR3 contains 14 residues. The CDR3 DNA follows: TGTGCCAGTTTGCGGGCGGGAGTTTCCGGGGAGCTGTTTTTT. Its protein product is CASLRAGVSGELFF.

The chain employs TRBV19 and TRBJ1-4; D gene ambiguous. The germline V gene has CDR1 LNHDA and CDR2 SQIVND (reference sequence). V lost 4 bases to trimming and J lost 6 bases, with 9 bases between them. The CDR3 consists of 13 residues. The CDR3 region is CASSRAEHEKLFF. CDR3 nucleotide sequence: TGTGCCAGTAGTAGGGCAGAACATGAAAAACTGTTTTTT.

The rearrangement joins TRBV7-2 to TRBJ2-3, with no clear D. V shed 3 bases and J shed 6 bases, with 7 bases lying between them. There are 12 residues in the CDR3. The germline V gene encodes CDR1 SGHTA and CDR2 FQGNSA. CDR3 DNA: TGTGCCAGCAGCTTGTTCAGTGATACGCAGTATTTT. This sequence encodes CASSLFSDTQYF.

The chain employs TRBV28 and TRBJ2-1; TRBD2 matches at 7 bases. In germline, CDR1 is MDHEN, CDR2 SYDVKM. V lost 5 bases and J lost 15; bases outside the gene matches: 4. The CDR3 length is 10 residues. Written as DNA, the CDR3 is TGTGCCAGCAGTGGGACTAAGGCGTTCTTC. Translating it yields CASSGTKAFF.

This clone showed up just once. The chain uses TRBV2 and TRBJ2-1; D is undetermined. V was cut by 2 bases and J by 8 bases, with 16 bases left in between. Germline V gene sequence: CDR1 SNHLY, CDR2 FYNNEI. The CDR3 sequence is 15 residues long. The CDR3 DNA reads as TGTGCCAGCAGTGAATTTAGTAGTCTATACGATGAGCAGTTCTTC. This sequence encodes CASSEFSSLYDEQFF.

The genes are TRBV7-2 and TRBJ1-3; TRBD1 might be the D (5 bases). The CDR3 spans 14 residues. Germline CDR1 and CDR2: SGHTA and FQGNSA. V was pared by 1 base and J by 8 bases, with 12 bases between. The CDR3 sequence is CASSLEQASDTIYF. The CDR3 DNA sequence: TGTGCCAGCAGCTTAGAACAGGCTAGCGACACCATATATTTT.

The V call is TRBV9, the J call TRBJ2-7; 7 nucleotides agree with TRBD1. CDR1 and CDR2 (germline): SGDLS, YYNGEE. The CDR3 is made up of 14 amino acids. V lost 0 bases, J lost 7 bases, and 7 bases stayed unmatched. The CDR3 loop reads CASSVGPTGLEQYF. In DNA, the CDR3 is TGTGCCAGCAGCGTAGGTCCGACAGGGTTGGAGCAGTACTTC.

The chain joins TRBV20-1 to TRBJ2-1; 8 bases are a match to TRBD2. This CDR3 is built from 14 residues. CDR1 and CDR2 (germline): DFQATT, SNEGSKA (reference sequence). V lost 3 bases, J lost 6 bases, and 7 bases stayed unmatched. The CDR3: CSASSGGPINEQFF. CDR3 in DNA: TGCAGTGCTAGTTCGGGAGGGCCGATCAATGAGCAGTTCTTC.

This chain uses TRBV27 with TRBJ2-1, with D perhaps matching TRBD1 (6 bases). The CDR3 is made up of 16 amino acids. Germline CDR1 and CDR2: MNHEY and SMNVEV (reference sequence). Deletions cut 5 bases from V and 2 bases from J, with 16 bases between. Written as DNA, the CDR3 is TGTGCCAGCAGTGCGACCACAGGGCGGACCTACAATGAGCAGTTCTTC. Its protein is CASSATTGRTYNEQFF.

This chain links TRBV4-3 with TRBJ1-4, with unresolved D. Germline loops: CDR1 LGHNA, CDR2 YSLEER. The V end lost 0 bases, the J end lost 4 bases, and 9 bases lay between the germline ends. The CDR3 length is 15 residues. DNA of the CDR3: TGCGCCAGCAGCCAAGATCGGCGGATTAATGAAAAACTGTTTTTT. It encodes CASSQDRRINEKLFF.

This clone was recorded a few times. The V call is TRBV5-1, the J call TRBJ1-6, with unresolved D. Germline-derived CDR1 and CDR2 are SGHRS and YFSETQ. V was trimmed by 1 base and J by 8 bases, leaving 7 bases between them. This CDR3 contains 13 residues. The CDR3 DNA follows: TGCGCCAGCAGCTTGAACTCCGATTCACCCCTCCACTTT. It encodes CASSLNSDSPLHF.

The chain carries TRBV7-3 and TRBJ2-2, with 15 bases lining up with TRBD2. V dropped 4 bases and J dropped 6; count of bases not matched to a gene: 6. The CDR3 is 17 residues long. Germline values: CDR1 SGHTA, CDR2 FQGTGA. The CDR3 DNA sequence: TGTGCCAGCAGCTCGGGACTAGCGGGAGGTTCACCCGGGGAGCTGTTTTTT. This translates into CASSSGLAGGSPGELFF.

The CDR3: CASSLTRGRETQYF. The CDR3 coding sequence is TGTGCCAGCAGCCTGACTAGGGGGCGGGAGACCCAGTACTTC. V gene TRBV7-9 combines with J gene TRBJ2-5; TRBD1 is a possible D gene (7 bases). From germline, CDR1 is SEHNR and CDR2 FQNEAQ (reference sequence). The V and J ends lost 5 bases and 5 bases respectively, with 15 bases between them. This CDR3 has 14 amino acids. Combining the CDR3 with reference TRBV7-9 and TRBJ2-5 gives the whole variable domain DTGVSQNPRHKITKRGQNVTFRCDPISEHNRLYWYRQTLGQGPEFLTYFQNEAQLEKSRLLSDRFSAERPKGSFSTLEIQRTEQGDSAMYLCASSLTRGRETQYFGPGTRLLVL.

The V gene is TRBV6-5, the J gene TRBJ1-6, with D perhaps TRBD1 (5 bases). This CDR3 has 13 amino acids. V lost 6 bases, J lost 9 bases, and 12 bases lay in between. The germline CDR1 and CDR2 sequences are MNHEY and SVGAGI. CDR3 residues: CASRTGGVSPLHF. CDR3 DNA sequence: TGTGCCAGCAGAACCGGGGGGGTTTCACCCCTCCACTTT.

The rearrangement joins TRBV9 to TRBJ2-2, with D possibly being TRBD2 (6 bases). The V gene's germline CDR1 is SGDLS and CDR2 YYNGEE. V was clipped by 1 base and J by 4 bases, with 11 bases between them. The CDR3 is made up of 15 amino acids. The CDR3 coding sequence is TGTGCCAGCAGCGTATCACTAGCAAGCACCGGGGAGCTGTTTTTT. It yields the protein CASSVSLASTGELFF.

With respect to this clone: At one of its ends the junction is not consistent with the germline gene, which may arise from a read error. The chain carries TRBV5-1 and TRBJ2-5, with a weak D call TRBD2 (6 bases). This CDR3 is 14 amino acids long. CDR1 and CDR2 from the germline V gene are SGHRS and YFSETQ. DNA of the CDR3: TGTGCCAGCAGCTTGTTGGGAGGAGATGAGACCCAGTACTTC. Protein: CASSLLGGDETQYF. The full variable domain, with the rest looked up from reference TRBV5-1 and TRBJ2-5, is KAGVTQTPRYLIKTRGQQVTLSCSPISGHRSVSWYQQTPGQGLQFLFEYFSETQRNKGNFPGRFSGRQFSNSRSEMNVSTLELGDSALYLCASSLLGGDETQYFGPGTRLLVL.

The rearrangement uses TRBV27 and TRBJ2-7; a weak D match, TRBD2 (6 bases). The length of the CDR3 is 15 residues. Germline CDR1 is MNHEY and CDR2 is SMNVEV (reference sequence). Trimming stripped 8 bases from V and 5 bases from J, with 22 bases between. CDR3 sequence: CASAGWRARFDEQYF. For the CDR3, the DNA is TGTGCCAGCGCCGGGTGGAGGGCTCGGTTCGACGAGCAGTACTTC.

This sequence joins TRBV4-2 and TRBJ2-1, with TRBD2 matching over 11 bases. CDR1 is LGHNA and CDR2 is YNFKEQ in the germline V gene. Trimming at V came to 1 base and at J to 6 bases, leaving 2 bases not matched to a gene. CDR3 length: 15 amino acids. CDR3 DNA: TGTGCCAGCAGCCAAGCCGGGACTAGCGGCAATGAGCAGTTCTTC. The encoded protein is CASSQAGTSGNEQFF.

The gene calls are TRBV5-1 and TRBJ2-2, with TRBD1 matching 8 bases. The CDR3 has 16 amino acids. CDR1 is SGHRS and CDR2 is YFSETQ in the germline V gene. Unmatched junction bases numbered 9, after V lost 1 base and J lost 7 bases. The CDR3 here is CASSLPRQGQDGELFF. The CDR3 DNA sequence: TGCGCCAGCAGCTTGCCTCGACAGGGGCAGGACGGGGAGCTGTTTTTT.